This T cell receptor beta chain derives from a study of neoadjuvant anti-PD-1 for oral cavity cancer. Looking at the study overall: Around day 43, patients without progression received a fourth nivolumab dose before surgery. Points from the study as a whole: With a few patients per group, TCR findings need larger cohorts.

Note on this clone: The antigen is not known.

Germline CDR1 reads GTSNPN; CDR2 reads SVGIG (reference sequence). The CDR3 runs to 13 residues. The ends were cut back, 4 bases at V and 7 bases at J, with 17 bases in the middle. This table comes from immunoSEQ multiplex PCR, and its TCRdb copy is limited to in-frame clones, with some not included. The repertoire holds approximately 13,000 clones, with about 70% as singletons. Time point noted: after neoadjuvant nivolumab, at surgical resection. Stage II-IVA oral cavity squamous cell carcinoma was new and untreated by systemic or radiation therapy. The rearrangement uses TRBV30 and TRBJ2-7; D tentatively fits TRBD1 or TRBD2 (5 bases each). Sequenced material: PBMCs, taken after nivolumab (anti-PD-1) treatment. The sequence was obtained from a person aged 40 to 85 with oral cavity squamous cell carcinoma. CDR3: CAWIPGPPGEQYF. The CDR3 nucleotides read TGTGCCTGGATTCCGGGACCGCCTGGGGAGCAGTACTTC.